A single TCR beta chain is shown here with its context. Its antigen remains unknown. PCR was performed using 60 Vbeta and 13 Jbeta primers. Sequenced by immunoSEQ multiplex PCR; TCRdb stores in-frame clones only, minus some. Among some 140,000 clones, around 80% were seen once, and the ten largest hold roughly 1.5%. The data are from a study of cytomegalovirus exposure and HLA in healthy donors. Findings of the study overall: Specificity of a few CMV-associated chains for CMV antigens was verified in vitro. As a later analysis revealed, the rate of TCR association differed by HLA locus, with DRB1 most and HLA-C fewest. Rarity marked most TCR sequences, yet some public TCRs occurred in many donors.

Trimming took 3 bases from V and 3 from J, leaving 11 bases between them. CDR3 length: 14 amino acids. Germline V lookup: CDR1 MDHEN, CDR2 SYDVKM. The sequencing sample was made of PBMCs. The sequence was collected from a woman aged 18-30 years in good health and CMV-seronegative. This chain uses TRBV28 with TRBJ1-2, with a weak D call TRBD1 (5 bases). The CDR3 coding sequence is TGTGCCAGCAGTTTGGCAGGGATCGACTATGGCTACACCTTC. Its protein is CASSLAGIDYGYTF.